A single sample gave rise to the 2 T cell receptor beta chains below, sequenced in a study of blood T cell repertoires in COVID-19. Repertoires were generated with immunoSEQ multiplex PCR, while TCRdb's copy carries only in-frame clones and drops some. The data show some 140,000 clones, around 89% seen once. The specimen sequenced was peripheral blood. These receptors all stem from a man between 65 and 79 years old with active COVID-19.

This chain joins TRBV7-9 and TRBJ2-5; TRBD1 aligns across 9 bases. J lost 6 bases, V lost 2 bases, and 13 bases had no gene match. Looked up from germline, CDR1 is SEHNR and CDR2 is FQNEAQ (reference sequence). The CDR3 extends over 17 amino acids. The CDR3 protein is CASSLRQDRGPRQTQYF. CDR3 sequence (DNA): TGTGCCAGCAGCTTACGACAGGACAGGGGACCGAGGCAGACCCAGTACTTC.

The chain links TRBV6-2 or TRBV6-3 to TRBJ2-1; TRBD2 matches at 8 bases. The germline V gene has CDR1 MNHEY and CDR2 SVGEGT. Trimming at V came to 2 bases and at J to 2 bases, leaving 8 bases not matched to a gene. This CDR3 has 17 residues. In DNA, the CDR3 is TGTGCCAGCAGTTACCCCCTAGCGGGTGTACCCTACAATGAGCAGTTCTTC. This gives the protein CASSYPLAGVPYNEQFF.